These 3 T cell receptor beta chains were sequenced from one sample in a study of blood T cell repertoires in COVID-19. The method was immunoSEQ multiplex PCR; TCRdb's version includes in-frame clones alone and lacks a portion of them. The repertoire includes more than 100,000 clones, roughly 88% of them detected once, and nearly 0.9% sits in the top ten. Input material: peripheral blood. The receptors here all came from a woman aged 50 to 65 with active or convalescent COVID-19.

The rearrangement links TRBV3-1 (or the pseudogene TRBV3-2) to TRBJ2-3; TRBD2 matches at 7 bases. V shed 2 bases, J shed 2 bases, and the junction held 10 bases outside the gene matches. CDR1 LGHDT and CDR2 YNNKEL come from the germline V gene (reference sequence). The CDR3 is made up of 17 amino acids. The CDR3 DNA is TGTGCCAGCAGCCAATATGCAAGCGGGGTCGACACAGATACGCAGTATTTT. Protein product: CASSQYASGVDTDTQYF.

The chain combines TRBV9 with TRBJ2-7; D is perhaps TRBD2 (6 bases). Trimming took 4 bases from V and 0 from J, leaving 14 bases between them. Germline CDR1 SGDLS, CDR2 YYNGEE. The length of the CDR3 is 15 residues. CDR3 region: CASSPNGLLSYEQYF. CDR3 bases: TGTGCCAGCAGCCCGAATGGACTACTCTCCTACGAGCAGTACTTC. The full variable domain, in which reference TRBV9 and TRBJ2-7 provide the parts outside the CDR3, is DSGVTQTPKHLITATGQRVTLRCSPRSGDLSVYWYQQSLDQGLQFLIQYYNGEERAKGNILERFSAQQFPDLHSELNLSSLELGDSALYFCASSPNGLLSYEQYFGPGTRLTVT.

The CDR3 nucleotides read TGTGCCAGTAGTCCGAGACAGTTACTCTCTGGAAACACCATATATTTT. This codes for CASSPRQLLSGNTIYF. The chain couples TRBV19 to TRBJ1-3; tentatively, D is TRBD1 (5 bases). V lost 5 bases and J 0 bases, leaving 14 bases between the germline ends. The V gene's germline CDR1 is LNHDA and CDR2 SQIVND (reference sequence). The CDR3 consists of 16 residues.